The present TCR beta chain was sequenced within a study of T cells in Graves' hyperthyroidism and ophthalmopathy. Of note for this clonotype: Its cognate antigen is unknown.

The source material, RNA transcripts, was used to amplify TCR beta CDR3 regions. The HTBI primer set was used in a first-round RT-PCR of the TCR CDR3. TCRdb processed the multiplex PCR reads anew with MiXCR; each CDR3 protein has one entry. The sample gives under 350,000 distinct CDR3 sequences, 15% to 20% of which show up once; 45% to 50% is in the top ten. General study points: In simple terms, a model built on 13 V-J features told ophthalmopathy apart from stable hyperthyroidism. Peripheral blood also featured most of the thyroid clonotypes expanded above 0.001. Ophthalmopathy was model-predicted a median around 6.7 months pre-onset.

The sample comprised blood. The clonotype was recovered from a woman in her fifties or sixties with Graves' hyperthyroidism.

Here the CDR3 DNA reads TGTGCCAGCAGCCTAGGGATTCTAGCCAAAAACATTCAGTACTTC. Encoded protein: CASSLGILAKNIQYF. This chain joins TRBV11-2 and TRBJ2-4; D is unclear. V lost 5 bases and J lost 0, with 11 bases in between. The CDR3 has 15 amino acids. Germline loops: CDR1 SGHAT, CDR2 FQNNGV.